This T cell receptor (beta chain) was identified in a study of T cell clonotyping in hematopoietic cell transplantation (dated by TCRdb to 2020 to 2023). Study-wide context: Pretransplant samples from recipients were collected after cytoreduction. The study collected 130 to 150 blood samples from 30 to 35 consecutive transplant recipients and their related donors. Patient recruitment ran from late 2015 to January 2017, and follow-up continued until late 2020 or death. Points the paper makes about the study in general: Donor and pretransplant recipient Inverse Simpson Index values predicted broader posttransplant TCR repertoire diversity. Recipient repertoires showed only a small fraction of overlap with donor repertoires, and over 97% appeared de novo at the given depth. After transplant, TCR diversity in recipients dropped, and pathologically expanded clonotypes increased progressively from day 30 to day 180. The sample size was limited, and because cells were not sorted, the contributions of CD4 and CD8 repertoires could not be separated.

Counted from cysteine to phenylalanine, this CDR3 has 13 amino acids. Left in the record is the CDR3 DNA by itself, 39 bases read in frame from the first base. CDR1 SGHDT and CDR2 YYEEEE were looked up in the germline V gene. Deletion took 0 bases off V and 4 bases off J, with a span of 8 bases between the germline ends. The immunoSEQ assay, a bias-controlled multiplex PCR with V- and J-specific primers, was used to amplify TCR beta CDR3 regions from genomic DNA. A proprietary barcode and Illumina adapter sequences were added to the CDR3 amplicons in a second PCR step. An Illumina MiSeq instrument was used for sequencing of the CDR3 libraries. The original pipeline was this. Export and quality control were handled in immunoSEQ Analyzer 3.0, while downstream analyses relied on R Bioconductor and Immunarch. Only productive rearrangements in the normalized downsampled data set went into calculating the repertoire metrics. Pathologically expanded clonotypes were defined as those larger than 5 templates in the normalized cohort. The Inverse Simpson Index served as the measure of repertoire diversity. The non-normalized data set was used for CMV-specificity analyses so that all clonotypes could be captured. Sourced from immuneACCESS, this table was stored by TCRdb with only in-frame sequences that have V and J called. A share of the clones is absent; for the studies checked, an unresolved V gene accounts for under half, and the remainder has no known explanation. D and trimming come from the DNA, and the V and J calls and clone size come from that table. The sample table shows approximately 16,000 clones, and roughly 93% are seen once. The ten largest clones represent 1.8% of the sample.

Sample time point, as interpreted from the label and publication: recipient sample about 28 days before transplant, after cytoreduction. Recipient blood was collected about 28 days before transplant and at days 30, 100 and 180 after transplant. Nuclei Lysis Solution was used to extract genomic DNA from fresh or cryopreserved unfractionated peripheral blood mononuclear cells. Concerning this clone: Its antigen target is currently unknown. Base qualities are not at hand, and no much larger clone is one base apart. Other DNA sequences in this specimen translate into the identical CDR3.

The sequence links TRBV5-6 to TRBJ2-7; no D gene call is confident. The sequences come from peripheral blood mononuclear cells, collected before stem cell transplant. This sequence was found in a man younger than 30 with biphenotypic leukemia. Some clones in this sample may be carry-over from other donors' samples. This receptor has the CDR3 CASSLARSYEQYF. The nucleotide sequence reads TGTGCCAGCAGCTTGGCTAGGAGTTACGAGCAGTACTTC.